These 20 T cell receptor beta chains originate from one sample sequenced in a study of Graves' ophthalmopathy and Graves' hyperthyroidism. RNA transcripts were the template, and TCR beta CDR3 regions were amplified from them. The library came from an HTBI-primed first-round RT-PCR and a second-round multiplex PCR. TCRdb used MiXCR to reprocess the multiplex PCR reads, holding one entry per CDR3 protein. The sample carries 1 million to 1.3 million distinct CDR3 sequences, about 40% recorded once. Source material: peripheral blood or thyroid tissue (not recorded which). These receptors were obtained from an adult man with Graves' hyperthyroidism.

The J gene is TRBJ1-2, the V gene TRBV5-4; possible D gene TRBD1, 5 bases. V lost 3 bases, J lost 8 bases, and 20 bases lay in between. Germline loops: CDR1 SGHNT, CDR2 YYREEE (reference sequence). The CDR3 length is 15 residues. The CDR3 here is CASSSAGQGILGYTF. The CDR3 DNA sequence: TGTGCCAGCAGCTCAGCGGGGCAGGGTATACTCGGCTACACCTTC.

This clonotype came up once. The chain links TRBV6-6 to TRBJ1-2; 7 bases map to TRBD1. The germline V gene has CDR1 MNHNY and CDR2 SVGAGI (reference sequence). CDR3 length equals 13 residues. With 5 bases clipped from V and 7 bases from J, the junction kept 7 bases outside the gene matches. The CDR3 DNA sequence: TGTGCCAGCAGTGACGACAGGGTCTCTGGCTACACCTTC. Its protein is CASSDDRVSGYTF.

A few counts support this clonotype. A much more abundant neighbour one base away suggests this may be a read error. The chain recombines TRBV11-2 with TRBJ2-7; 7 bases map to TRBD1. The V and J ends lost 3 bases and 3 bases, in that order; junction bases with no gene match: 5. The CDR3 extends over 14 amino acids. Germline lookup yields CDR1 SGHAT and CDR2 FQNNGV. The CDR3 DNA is TGTGCCAGCAGCTTGGGACAGAGGAACTACGAGCAGTACTTC. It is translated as CASSLGQRNYEQYF. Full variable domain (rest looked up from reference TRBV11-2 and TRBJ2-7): EAGVAQSPRYKIIEKRQSVAFWCNPISGHATLYWYQQILGQGPKLLIQFQNNGVVDDSQLPKDRFSAERLKGVDSTLKIQPAKLEDSAVYLCASSLGQRNYEQYFGPGTRLTVT.

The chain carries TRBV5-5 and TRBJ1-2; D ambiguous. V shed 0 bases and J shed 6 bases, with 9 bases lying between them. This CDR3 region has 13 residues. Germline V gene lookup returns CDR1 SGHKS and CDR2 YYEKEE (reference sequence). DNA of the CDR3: TGTGCCAGCAGCTTGGTAGGGAAGCATGGCTACACCTTC. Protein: CASSLVGKHGYTF.

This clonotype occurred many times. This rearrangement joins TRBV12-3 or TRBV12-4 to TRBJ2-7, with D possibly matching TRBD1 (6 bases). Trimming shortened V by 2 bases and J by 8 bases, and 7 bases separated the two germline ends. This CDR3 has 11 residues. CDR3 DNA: TGTGCCAGCAGTTTACGGGACAAGCAGTACTTC. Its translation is CASSLRDKQYF.

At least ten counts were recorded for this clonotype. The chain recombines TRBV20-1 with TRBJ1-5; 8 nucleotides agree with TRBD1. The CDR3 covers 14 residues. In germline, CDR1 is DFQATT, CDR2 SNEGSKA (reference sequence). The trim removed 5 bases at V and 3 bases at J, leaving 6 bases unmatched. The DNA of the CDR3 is TGCAGTGCTGCTGGACAGGGAGTCAATCAGCCCCAGCATTTT. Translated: CSAAGQGVNQPQHF.

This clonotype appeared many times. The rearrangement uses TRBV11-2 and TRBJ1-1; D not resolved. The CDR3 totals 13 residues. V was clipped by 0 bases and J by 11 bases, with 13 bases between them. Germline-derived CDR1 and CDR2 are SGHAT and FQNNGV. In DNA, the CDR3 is TGTGCCAGCAGCTTAGATGGAAGAAGGCGGGCTTTCTTT. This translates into CASSLDGRRRAFF.

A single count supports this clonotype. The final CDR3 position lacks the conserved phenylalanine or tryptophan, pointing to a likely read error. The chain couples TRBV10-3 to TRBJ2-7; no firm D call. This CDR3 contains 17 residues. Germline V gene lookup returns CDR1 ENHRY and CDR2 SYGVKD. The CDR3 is CASSEEVQSYFSYEQYS. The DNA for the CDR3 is TGTGCCAGCAGTGAAGAAGTCCAGTCCTACTTCTCCTACGAGCAGTACTCC.

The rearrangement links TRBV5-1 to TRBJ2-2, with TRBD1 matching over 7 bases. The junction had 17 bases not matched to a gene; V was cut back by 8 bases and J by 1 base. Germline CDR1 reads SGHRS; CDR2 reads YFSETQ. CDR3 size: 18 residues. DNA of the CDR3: TGCGCCAGGATAGAGAGACTTGACAGGGCCAAGAACACCGGGGAGCTGTTTTTT. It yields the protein CARIERLDRAKNTGELFF. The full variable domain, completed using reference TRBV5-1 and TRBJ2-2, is KAGVTQTPRYLIKTRGQQVTLSCSPISGHRSVSWYQQTPGQGLQFLFEYFSETQRNKGNFPGRFSGRQFSNSRSEMNVSTLELGDSALYLCARIERLDRAKNTGELFFGEGSRLTVL.

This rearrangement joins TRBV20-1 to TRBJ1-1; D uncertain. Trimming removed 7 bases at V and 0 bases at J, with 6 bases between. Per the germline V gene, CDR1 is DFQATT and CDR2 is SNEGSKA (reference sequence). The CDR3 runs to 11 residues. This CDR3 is CSEFMNTEAFF. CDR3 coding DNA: TGCAGTGAATTCATGAACACTGAAGCTTTCTTT.

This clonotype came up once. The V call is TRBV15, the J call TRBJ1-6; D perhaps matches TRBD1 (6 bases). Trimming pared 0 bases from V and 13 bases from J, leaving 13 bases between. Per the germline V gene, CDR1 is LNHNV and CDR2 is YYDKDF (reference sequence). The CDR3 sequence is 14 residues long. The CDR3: CATSRDPTGMPLHF. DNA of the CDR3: TGTGCCACCAGCAGAGATCCAACAGGGATGCCCCTCCACTTT.

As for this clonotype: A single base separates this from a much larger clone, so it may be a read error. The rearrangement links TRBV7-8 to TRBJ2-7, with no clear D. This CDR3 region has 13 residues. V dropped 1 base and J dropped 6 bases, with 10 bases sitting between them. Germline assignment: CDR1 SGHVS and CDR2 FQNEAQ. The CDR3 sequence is CASSLGLRAEQYF. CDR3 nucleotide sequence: TGTGCCAGCAGCTTAGGACTCCGGGCCGAGCAGTACTTC.

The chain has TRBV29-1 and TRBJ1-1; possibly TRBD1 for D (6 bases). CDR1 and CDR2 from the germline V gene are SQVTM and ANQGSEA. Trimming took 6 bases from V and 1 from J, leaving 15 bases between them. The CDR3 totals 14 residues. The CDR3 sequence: CSVMTEGENTEAFF. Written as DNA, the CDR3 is TGCAGCGTGATGACAGAGGGGGAGAACACTGAAGCTTTCTTT.

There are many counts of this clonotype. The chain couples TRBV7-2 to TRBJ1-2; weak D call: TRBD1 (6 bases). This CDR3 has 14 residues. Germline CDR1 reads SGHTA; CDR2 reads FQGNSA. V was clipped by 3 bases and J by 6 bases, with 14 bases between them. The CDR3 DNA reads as TGTGCCAGCAGCTTTCCCGACAGGTCCCATGGCTACACCTTC. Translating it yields CASSFPDRSHGYTF.

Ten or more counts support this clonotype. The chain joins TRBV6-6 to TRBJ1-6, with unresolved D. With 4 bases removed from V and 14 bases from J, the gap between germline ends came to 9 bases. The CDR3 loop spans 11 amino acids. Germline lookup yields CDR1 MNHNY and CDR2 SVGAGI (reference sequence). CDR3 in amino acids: CASSLSVALHF. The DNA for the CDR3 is TGTGCCAGCAGTTTGTCCGTAGCCCTCCACTTT.

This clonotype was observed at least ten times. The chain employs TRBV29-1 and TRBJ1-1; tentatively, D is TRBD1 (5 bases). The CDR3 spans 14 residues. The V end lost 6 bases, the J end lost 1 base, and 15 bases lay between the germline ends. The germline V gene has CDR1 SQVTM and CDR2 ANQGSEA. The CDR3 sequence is CSVDGVRGNTEAFF. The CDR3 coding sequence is TGCAGCGTGGACGGGGTAAGGGGGAACACTGAAGCTTTCTTT.

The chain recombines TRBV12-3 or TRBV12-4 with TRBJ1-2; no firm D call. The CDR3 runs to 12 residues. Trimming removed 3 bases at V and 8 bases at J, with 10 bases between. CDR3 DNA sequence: TGTGCCAGCAGTTTTGGGAGTCTGGGCTACACCTTC. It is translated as CASSFGSLGYTF.

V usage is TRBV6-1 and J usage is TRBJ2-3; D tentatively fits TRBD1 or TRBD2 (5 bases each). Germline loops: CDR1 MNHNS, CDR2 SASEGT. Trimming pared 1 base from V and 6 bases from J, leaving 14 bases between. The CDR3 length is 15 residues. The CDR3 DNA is TGTGCCAGCAGTGAAGGTTCACTGGGACCCGATACGCAGTATTTT. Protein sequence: CASSEGSLGPDTQYF.

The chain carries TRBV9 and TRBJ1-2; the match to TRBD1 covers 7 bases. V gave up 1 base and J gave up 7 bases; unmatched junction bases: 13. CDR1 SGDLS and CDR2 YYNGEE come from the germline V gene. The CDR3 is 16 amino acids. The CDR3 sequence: CASSVFRGGSGRGYTF. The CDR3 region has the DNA TGTGCCAGCAGCGTATTTCGAGGGGGCTCTGGACGTGGCTACACCTTC.

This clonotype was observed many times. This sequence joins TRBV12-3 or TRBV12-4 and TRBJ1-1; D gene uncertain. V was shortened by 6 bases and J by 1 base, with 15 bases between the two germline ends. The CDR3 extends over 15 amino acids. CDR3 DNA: TGTGCCAGCAGAAGACACGGAGGAAAGAACACTGAAGCTTTCTTT. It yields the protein CASRRHGGKNTEAFF.